This T cell receptor (beta chain) was sequenced during a study of T cells in localized non-small cell lung cancer. Study-wide results and limits: Appearance in adjacent lung was seen for a median 57 of the top 100 tumor clones. Clonality of T cells reached its maximum in uninvolved adjacent lung, surpassing tumor. Only one tumor region was sequenced, so heterogeneity remains possible.

Generated by immunoSEQ multiplex PCR, the TCRdb table keeps only in-frame clones and is missing some. Of several thousand clones in the sample, around 30% are singletons; the top ten hold about 14%. Of note for this clone: Its cognate antigen is unknown.

V was cut by 2 bases and J by 0 bases, with 10 bases left in between. CDR1 is SGHNT, CDR2 YENEEA, per germline. The CDR3 covers 15 residues. The sample was lung tumor tissue, taken before any cancer treatment. The sequence derives from a male donor older than 55 with stage I lung adenocarcinoma. The gene calls are TRBV11-3 and TRBJ1-2; D is unclear. The CDR3 DNA is TGTGCCAGCAGCTTACAGTACATCTCTAACTATGGCTACACCTTC. Protein product: CASSLQYISNYGYTF.